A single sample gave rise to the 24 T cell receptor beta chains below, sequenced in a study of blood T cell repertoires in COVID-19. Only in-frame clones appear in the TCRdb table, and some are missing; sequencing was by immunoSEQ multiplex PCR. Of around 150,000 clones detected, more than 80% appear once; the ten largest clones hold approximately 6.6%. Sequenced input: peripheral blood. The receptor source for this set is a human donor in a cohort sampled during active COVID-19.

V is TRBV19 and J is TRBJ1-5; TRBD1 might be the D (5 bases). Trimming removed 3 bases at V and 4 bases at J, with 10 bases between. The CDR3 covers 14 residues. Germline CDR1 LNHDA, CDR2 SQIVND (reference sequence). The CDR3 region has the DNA TGTGCCAGTAGTATGGGGCACAGTAATCAGCCCCAGCATTTT. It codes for CASSMGHSNQPQHF.

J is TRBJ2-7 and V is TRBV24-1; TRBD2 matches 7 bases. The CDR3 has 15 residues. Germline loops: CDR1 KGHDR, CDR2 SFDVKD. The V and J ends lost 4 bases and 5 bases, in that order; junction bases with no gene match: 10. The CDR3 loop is CATSDPLRGGHEQYF. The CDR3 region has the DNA TGTGCCACCAGTGACCCGTTAAGGGGAGGGCACGAGCAGTACTTC.

The CDR3, as DNA: TGTGCCAGCAGCCCTACTTTCGAGGGCAACGAGCAGTACTTC. The encoded protein is CASSPTFEGNEQYF. This chain connects TRBV7-2 to TRBJ2-7, with a possible D match to TRBD2 (5 bases). The CDR3 runs to 14 residues. Germline V gives CDR1 SGHTA, CDR2 FQGNSA. The germline V and J ends were trimmed by 5 bases and 5 bases, with 16 bases remaining between them.

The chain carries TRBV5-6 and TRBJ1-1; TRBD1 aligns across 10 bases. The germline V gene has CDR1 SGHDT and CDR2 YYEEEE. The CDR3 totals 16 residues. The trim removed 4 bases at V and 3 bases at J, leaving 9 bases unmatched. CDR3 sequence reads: CASSGGTGAGDTEAFF. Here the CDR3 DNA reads TGTGCCAGCAGCGGCGGGACAGGGGCTGGGGACACTGAAGCTTTCTTT.

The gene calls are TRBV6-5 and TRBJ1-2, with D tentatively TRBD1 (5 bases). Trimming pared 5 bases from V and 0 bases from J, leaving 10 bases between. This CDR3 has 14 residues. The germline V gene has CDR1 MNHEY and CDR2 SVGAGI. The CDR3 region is CASSTRQPNYGYTF. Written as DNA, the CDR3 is TGTGCCAGCAGTACCCGACAGCCTAACTATGGCTACACCTTC.

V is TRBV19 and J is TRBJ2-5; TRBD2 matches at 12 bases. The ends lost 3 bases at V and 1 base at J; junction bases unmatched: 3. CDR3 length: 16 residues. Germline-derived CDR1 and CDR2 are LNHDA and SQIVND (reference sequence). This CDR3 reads CASSILAGGVQETQYF. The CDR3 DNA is TGTGCCAGTAGTATTCTAGCGGGGGGGGTCCAAGAGACCCAGTACTTC.

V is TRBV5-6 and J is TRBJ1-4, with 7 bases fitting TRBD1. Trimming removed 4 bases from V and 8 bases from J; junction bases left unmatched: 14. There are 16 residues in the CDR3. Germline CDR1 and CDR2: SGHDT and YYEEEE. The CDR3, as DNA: TGTGCCAGCAGCCCCTCAGACAGGGTTAAGGGAGAAAAACTGTTTTTT. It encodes CASSPSDRVKGEKLFF.

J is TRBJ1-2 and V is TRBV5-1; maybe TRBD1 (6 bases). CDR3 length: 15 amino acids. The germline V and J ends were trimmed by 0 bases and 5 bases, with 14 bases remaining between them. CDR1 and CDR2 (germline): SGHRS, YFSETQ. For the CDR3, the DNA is TGCGCCAGCAGCTTGGAGGCCGGACAGCCTTATGGCTACACCTTC. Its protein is CASSLEAGQPYGYTF. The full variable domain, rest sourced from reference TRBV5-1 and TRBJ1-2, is KAGVTQTPRYLIKTRGQQVTLSCSPISGHRSVSWYQQTPGQGLQFLFEYFSETQRNKGNFPGRFSGRQFSNSRSEMNVSTLELGDSALYLCASSLEAGQPYGYTFGSGTRLTVV.

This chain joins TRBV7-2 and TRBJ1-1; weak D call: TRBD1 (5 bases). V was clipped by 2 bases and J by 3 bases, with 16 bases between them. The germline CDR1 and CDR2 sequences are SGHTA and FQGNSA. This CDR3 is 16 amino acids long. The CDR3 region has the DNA TGTGCCAGCAGCTTAAGTGTCACTGCAGGGTACACTGAAGCTTTCTTT. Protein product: CASSLSVTAGYTEAFF. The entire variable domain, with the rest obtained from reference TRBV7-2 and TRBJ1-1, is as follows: GAGVSQSPSNKVTEKGKDVELRCDPISGHTALYWYRQSLGQGLEFLIYFQGNSAPDKSGLPSDRFSAERTGGSVSTLTIQRTQQEDSAVYLCASSLSVTAGYTEAFFGQGTRLTVV.

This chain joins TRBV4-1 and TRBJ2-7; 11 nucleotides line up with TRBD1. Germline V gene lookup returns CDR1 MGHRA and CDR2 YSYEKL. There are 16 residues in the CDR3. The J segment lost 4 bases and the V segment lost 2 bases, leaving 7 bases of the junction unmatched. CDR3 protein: CASSQTGTGGQYEQYF. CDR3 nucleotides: TGCGCCAGCAGCCAAACCGGGACAGGGGGTCAGTACGAGCAGTACTTC.

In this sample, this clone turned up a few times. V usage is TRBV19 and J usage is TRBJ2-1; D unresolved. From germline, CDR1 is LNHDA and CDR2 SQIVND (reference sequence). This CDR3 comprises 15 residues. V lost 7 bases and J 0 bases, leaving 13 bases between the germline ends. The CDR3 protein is CASKLGVNSYNEQFF. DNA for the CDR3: TGTGCCAGTAAATTAGGAGTGAACTCCTACAATGAGCAGTTCTTC.

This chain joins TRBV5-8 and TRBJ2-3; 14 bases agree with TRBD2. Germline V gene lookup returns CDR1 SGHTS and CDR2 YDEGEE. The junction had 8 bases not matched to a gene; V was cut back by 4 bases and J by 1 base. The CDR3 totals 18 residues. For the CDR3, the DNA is TGTGCCAGCAGCAAGACTAGCGGGGGGGTCCCTGGCACAGATACGCAGTATTTT. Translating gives CASSKTSGGVPGTDTQYF.

The CDR3 region is CASSLGPQVFSYEQYF. DNA for the CDR3: TGTGCCAGCAGTCTCGGGCCACAGGTTTTCTCCTACGAGCAGTACTTC. The chain joins TRBV5-8 to TRBJ2-7; maybe TRBD1 (5 bases). Between the trimmed V and J ends, which lost 5 bases and 0 bases, there was a span of 18 bases. The CDR3 length is 16 residues. Germline V gene data show CDR1 as SGHTS and CDR2 as YDEGEE. Variable domain in full (rest from reference TRBV5-8 and TRBJ2-7): EAGVTQSPTHLIKTRGQQATLRCSPISGHTSVYWYQQALGLGLQFLLWYDEGEERNRGNFPPRFSGRQFPNYSSELNVNALELEDSALYLCASSLGPQVFSYEQYFGPGTRLTVT.

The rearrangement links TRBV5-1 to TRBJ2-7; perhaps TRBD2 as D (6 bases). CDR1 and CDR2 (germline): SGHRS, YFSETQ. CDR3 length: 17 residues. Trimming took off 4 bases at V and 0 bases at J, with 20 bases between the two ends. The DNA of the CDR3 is TGCGCCAGCAGCCCCCGGGTGGGAGCCGGGAGCTCCTACGAGCAGTACTTC. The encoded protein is CASSPRVGAGSSYEQYF. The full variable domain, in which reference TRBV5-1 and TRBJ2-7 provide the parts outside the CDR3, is KAGVTQTPRYLIKTRGQQVTLSCSPISGHRSVSWYQQTPGQGLQFLFEYFSETQRNKGNFPGRFSGRQFSNSRSEMNVSTLELGDSALYLCASSPRVGAGSSYEQYFGPGTRLTVT.

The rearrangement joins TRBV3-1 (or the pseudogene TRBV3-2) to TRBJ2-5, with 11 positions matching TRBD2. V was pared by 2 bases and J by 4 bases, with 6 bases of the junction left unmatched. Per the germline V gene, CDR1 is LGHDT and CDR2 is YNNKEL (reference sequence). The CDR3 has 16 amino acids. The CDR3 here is CASSQSGTSGSETQYF. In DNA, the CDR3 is TGTGCCAGCAGCCAATCCGGGACTAGCGGATCAGAGACCCAGTACTTC.

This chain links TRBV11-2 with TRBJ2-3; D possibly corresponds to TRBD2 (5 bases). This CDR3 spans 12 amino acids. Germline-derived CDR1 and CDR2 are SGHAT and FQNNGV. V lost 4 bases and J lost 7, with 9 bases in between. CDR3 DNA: TGTGCCAGCAGCTCTACTAGTCATACGCAGTATTTT. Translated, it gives CASSSTSHTQYF. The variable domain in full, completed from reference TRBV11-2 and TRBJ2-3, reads EAGVAQSPRYKIIEKRQSVAFWCNPISGHATLYWYQQILGQGPKLLIQFQNNGVVDDSQLPKDRFSAERLKGVDSTLKIQPAKLEDSAVYLCASSSTSHTQYFGPGTRLTVL.

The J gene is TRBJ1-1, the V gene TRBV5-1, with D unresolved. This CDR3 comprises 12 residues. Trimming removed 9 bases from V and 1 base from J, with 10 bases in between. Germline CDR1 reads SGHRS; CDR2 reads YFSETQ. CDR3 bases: TGCGCCACCTCGACGGGGAACACTGAAGCTTTCTTT. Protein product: CATSTGNTEAFF.

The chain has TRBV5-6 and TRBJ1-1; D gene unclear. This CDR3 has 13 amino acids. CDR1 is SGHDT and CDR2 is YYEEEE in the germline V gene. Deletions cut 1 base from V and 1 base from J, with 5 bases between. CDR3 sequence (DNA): TGTGCCAGCAGCTTGCTCAGGAACACTGAAGCTTTCTTT. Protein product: CASSLLRNTEAFF.

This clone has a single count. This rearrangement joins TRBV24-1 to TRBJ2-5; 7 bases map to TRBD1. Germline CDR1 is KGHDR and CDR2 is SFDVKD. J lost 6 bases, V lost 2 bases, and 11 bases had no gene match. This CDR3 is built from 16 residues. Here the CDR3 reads CATSDSDRDGWKTQYF. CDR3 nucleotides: TGTGCCACCAGTGATTCTGACAGGGACGGATGGAAGACCCAGTACTTC.

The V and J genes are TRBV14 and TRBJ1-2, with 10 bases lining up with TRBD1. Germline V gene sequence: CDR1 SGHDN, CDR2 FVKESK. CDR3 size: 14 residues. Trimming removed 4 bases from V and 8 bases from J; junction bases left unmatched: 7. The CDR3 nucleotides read TGTGCCAGCAGCCCTTCGACAGGGGGCAGGGGCTACACCTTC. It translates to CASSPSTGGRGYTF.

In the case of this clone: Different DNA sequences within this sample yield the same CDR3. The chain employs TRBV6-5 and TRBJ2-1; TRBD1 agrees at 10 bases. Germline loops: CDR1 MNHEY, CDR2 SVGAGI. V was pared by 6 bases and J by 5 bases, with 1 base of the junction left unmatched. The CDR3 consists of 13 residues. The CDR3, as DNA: TGTGCCAGCAGCGGGACAGGGGACAATGAGCAGTTCTTC. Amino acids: CASSGTGDNEQFF.

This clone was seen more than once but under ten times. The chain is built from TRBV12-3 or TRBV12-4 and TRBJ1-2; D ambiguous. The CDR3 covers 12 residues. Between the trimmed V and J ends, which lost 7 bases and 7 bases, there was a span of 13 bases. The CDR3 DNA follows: TGTGCCAGCACCCAAGCGGGCTCTGGCTACACCTTC. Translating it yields CASTQAGSGYTF.

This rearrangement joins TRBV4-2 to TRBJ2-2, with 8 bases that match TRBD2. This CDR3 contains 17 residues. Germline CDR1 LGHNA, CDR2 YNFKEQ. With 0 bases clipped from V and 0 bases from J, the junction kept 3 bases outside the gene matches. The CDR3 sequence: CASSQDTAGANTGELFF. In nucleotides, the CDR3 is TGTGCCAGCAGCCAAGATACAGCGGGGGCGAACACCGGGGAGCTGTTTTTT.

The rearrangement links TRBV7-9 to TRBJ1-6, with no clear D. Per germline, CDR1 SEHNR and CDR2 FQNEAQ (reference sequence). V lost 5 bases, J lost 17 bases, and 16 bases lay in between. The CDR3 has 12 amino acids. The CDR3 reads CASSPSEGDVHF. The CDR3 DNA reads TGTGCCAGCAGCCCTTCCGAGGGTGACGTCCACTTT.